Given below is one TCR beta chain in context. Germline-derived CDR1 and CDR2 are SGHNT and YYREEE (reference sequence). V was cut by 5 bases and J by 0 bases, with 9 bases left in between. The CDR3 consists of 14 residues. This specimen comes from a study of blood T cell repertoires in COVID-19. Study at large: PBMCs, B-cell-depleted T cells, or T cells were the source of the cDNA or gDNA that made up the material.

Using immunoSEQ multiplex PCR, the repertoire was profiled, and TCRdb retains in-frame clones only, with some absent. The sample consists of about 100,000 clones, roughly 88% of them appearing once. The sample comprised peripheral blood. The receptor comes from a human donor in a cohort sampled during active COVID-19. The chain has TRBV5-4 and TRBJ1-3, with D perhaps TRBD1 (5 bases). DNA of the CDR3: TGTGCCAGCAGGGGGGGGATCTCTGGAAACACCATATATTTT. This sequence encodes CASRGGISGNTIYF.